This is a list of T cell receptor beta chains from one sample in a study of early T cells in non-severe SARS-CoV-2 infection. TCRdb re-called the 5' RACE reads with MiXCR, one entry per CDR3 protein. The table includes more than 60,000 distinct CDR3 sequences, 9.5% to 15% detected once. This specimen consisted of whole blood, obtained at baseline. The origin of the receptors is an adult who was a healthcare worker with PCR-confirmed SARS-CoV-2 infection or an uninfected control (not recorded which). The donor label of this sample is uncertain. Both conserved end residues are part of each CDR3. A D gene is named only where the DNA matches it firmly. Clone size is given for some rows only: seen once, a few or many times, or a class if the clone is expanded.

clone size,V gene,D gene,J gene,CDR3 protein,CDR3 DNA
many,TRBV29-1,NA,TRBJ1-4,CSAVDSNEKLFF,TGCAGCGCTGTAGATAGCAATGAAAAACTGTTTTTT
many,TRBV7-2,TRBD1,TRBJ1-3,CASSSSPRDSGNTIYF,TGTGCCAGCAGCTCATCGCCGAGGGACAGCGGAAACACCATATATTTT
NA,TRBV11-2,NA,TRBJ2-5,CASSLLLFQETQYF,TGTGCCAGCAGCCTTCTCCTCTTTCAAGAGACCCAGTACTTC
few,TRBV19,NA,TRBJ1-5,CAREGGRLPNQPQHF,TGTGCCAGAGAAGGGGGGCGCCTACCGAATCAGCCCCAGCATTTT
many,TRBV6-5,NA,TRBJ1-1,CASSFGQSRAGTEAFF,TGTGCCAGCAGTTTCGGACAGTCGCGAGCGGGCACTGAAGCTTTCTTT
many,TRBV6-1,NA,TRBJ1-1,CASRYGRGTEVFF,TGTGCCAGCAGATACGGGAGGGGCACTGAAGTTTTCTTT
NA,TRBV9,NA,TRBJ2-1,CASSVGLKGYNEQFF,TGTGCCAGCAGCGTAGGCCTAAAGGGATACAATGAGCAGTTCTTC
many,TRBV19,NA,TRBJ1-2,CASSLVRAYGYTF,TGTGCCAGTAGTTTAGTGCGGGCCTATGGCTACACCTTC
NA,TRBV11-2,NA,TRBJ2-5,CASSLDTETQYF,TGTGCCAGCAGCTTAGATACGGAGACCCAGTACTTC
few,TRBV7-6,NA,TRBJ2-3,CASSQSGGTGTDTQYF,TGTGCCAGCAGCCAATCGGGGGGCACCGGCACAGATACGCAGTATTTT
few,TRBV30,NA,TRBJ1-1,CAWSVRQGFRGAFF,TGTGCCTGGAGTGTACGGCAGGGTTTTCGAGGAGCTTTCTTT
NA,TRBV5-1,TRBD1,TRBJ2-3,CASSLGFWDRATDTQYF,TGCGCCAGCAGCTTGGGGTTTTGGGACAGGGCGACAGATACGCAGTATTTT
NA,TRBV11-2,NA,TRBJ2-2,CASSFPVIWGADTGELFF,TGTGCCAGCAGCTTCCCCGTTATATGGGGGGCGGACACCGGGGAGCTGTTTTTT
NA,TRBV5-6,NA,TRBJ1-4,CASSSPGGGEEKLFF,TGTGCCAGCAGCTCCCCGGGCGGGGGAGAAGAAAAACTGTTTTTT
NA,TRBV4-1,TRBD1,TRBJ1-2,CASSQDSQDRGRGYTF,TGCGCCAGCAGCCAAGATTCCCAGGACAGGGGCCGGGGCTACACCTTC
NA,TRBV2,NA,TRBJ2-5,CASSETPWTQYF,TGTGCCAGCAGTGAAACCCCATGGACCCAGTACTTC
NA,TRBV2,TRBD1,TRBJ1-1,CASSPGTGVNTEAFF,TGTGCCAGCAGTCCCGGGACAGGCGTGAACACTGAAGCTTTCTTT
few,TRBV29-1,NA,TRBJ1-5,CSVGQGNKPQHF,TGCAGCGTTGGGCAAGGGAATAAGCCCCAGCATTTT
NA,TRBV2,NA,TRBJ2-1,CASSSLGNEQFF,TGTGCCAGCAGTTCTCTAGGCAATGAGCAGTTCTTC
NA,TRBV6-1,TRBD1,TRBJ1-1,CASSEGTGGTEAFF,TGTGCCAGCAGTGAAGGGACAGGGGGAACTGAAGCTTTCTTT
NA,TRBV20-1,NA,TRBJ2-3,CSAWDGNTDTQYF,TGCAGTGCTTGGGACGGCAACACAGATACGCAGTATTTT
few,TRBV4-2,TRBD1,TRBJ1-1,CASSQDLSQGGTEAFF,TGTGCCAGCAGCCAAGATTTATCACAGGGGGGCACTGAAGCTTTCTTT
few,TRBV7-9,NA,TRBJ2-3,CASSSPIKEQGSDTQYF,TGTGCCAGCAGCTCTCCGATAAAGGAACAAGGTTCAGATACGCAGTATTTT
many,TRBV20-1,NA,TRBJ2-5,CSARDGQGVETQYF,TGCAGTGCTAGAGACGGGCAGGGAGTGGAGACCCAGTACTTC
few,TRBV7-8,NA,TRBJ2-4,CASSLGSGGVDKNIQYF,TGTGCCAGCAGCTTAGGCTCGGGGGGCGTAGACAAAAACATTCAGTACTTC
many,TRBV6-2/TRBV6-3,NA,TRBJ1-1,CASIPVAGSNTEAFF,TGTGCCAGCATCCCAGTGGCAGGTTCGAACACTGAAGCTTTCTTT
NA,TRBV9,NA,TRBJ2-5,CASSEQQETQYF,TGTGCCAGCAGCGAACAACAAGAGACCCAGTACTTC
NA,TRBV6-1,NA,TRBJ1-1,CAISLWLGTEAFF,TGTGCCATATCATTATGGTTGGGCACTGAAGCTTTCTTT
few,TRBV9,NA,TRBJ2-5,CASSVEGQTVQETQYF,TGTGCCAGCAGCGTAGAGGGCCAAACAGTCCAAGAGACCCAGTACTTC
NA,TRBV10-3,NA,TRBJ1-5,CAISDGGNQPQHF,TGTGCCATCAGTGACGGGGGCAATCAGCCCCAGCATTTT
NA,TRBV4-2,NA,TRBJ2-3,CASSPLSTSSTDTQYF,TGTGCCAGCAGCCCACTATCCACATCTAGCACAGATACGCAGTATTTT
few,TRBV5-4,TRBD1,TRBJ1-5,CASSNLGDSYSNQPQHF,TGTGCCAGCAGCAATCTAGGGGACAGTTATAGCAATCAGCCCCAGCATTTT
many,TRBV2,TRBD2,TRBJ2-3,CASSPHGAGGKDTQYF,TGTGCCAGCAGCCCTCACGGGGCGGGGGGGAAAGATACGCAGTATTTT
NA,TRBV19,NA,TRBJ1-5,CASSIGLGSVQPQHF,TGTGCCAGTAGTATAGGGTTGGGGTCTGTTCAGCCCCAGCATTTT
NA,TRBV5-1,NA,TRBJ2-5,CASSLASTIVRVQETQYF,TGCGCCAGCAGCTTGGCAAGTACGATTGTGAGGGTTCAAGAGACCCAGTACTTC
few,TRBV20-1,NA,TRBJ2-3,CSARGLVLGRGTDTQYF,TGCAGTGCTAGAGGACTAGTCCTCGGCCGAGGCACAGATACGCAGTATTTT
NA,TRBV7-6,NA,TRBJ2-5,CASSLSMGETQYF,TGTGCCAGCAGCCTATCTATGGGAGAGACCCAGTACTTC